The 22 T cell receptor beta chains in this list originate from one sample, sequenced in a study of T cells in Graves' hyperthyroidism and ophthalmopathy. RNA transcripts gave rise to amplified TCR beta CDR3 regions. HTBI primers were used for first-round RT-PCR of the TCR CDR3. TCRdb called the multiplex PCR reads again in MiXCR, with one record for every CDR3 protein. The sample lists roughly 500,000 distinct CDR3 sequences; around a fifth were seen once. Sequenced input: blood. These receptors were collected from a woman in her 70s with Graves' ophthalmopathy.

In its sample, this clonotype was seen many times. This chain uses TRBV7-3 with TRBJ2-7, with D possibly TRBD2 on 6 matching bases. Germline CDR1 reads SGHTA; CDR2 reads FQGTGA. The CDR3 runs 13 residues. V shed 2 bases and J shed 5 bases, with 10 bases lying between them. CDR3 protein: CASSLGGLNEQYF. Written as DNA, the CDR3 is TGTGCCAGCAGCTTAGGGGGGTTAAACGAGCAGTACTTC.

The V call is TRBV3-1, the J call TRBJ2-1; 11 positions match TRBD2. Looked up from germline, CDR1 is LGHDT and CDR2 is YNNKEL (reference sequence). CDR3 length: 16 amino acids. Germline trimming cut 1 base from V and 9 bases from J; bases unmatched to any gene: 8. Here the CDR3 reads CASSQGSSGRQGEQFF. CDR3 nucleotide sequence: TGTGCCAGCAGCCAAGGATCTAGCGGGAGGCAGGGTGAGCAGTTCTTC.

At least ten counts were recorded for this clonotype. The chain couples TRBV2 to TRBJ2-3, with 7 positions matching TRBD2. CDR1 and CDR2 (germline): SNHLY, FYNNEI. Trimming cost V 4 bases and J 6 bases; bases outside gene matches: 10. This CDR3 has 15 residues. CDR3 coding DNA: TGTGCCAGCAGTGCACAGTACGGGAGGCGCGATACGCAGTATTTT. It encodes CASSAQYGRRDTQYF.

V and J are TRBV20-1 and TRBJ2-2, with D uncertain. Germline V CDR1 and CDR2: DFQATT, SNEGSKA (reference sequence). Between the trimmed V and J ends, which lost 3 bases and 6 bases, there was a span of 11 bases. The length of the CDR3 is 13 residues. The CDR3: CSARTDGPGELFF. DNA of the CDR3: TGCAGTGCTAGGACGGACGGTCCCGGGGAGCTGTTTTTT.

This clonotype was recorded a few times. This rearrangement joins TRBV12-3 or TRBV12-4 to TRBJ2-2; possibly TRBD2 for D (6 bases). V was shortened by 7 bases and J by 5 bases, with 11 bases between the two germline ends. The CDR3 has 13 amino acids. Here the CDR3 reads CASNLGGTGELFF. The CDR3 DNA reads as TGTGCCAGCAACCTTGGGGGGACCGGGGAGCTGTTTTTT.

This clonotype was detected only a few times. The chain carries TRBV5-1 and TRBJ1-1; D is ambiguous. V lost 0 bases, J lost 8 bases, and 14 bases lay in between. The CDR3 has 14 residues. Per the germline V gene, CDR1 is SGHRS and CDR2 is YFSETQ. CDR3 residues: CASSLEQSLNEAFF. Here the CDR3 DNA reads TGCGCCAGCAGCTTGGAGCAGAGTTTAAACGAAGCTTTCTTT.

This clonotype was seen at least ten times. The gene calls are TRBV2 and TRBJ1-1; D is possibly TRBD1 (5 bases). Trimming pared 4 bases from V and 3 bases from J, leaving 12 bases between. This CDR3 has 14 residues. CDR1 SNHLY and CDR2 FYNNEI come from the germline V gene. CDR3 in DNA: TGTGCCAGCAGTGCCCAGGGAGGCGACACTGAAGCTTTCTTT. This codes for CASSAQGGDTEAFF.

The rearrangement links TRBV3-1 to TRBJ2-5, with D perhaps being TRBD1 or TRBD2 (5 bases each). The CDR3 sequence is 15 residues long. Trimming pared 2 bases from V and 7 bases from J, leaving 17 bases between. Germline CDR1 LGHDT, CDR2 YNNKEL (reference sequence). CDR3 bases: TGTGCCAGCAGCCAACCGAGGGCGTTGGGACGGACCCAGTACTTC. This translates into CASSQPRALGRTQYF.

This clonotype showed up many times. The gene calls are TRBV24-1 and TRBJ2-3; the match to TRBD1 covers 7 bases. Germline values: CDR1 KGHDR, CDR2 SFDVKD. CDR3 size: 16 residues. The junction had 9 bases not matched to a gene; V was cut back by 2 bases and J by 5 bases. CDR3 sequence (DNA): TGTGCCACCAGTGATTCCCGACAGGGTCGTGGAGATACGCAGTATTTT. Translation gives CATSDSRQGRGDTQYF.

The chain uses TRBV5-5 and TRBJ2-7, with 10 nucleotides matching TRBD1. Trimming at V came to 0 bases and at J to 7 bases, leaving 10 bases not matched to a gene. Germline V CDR1 and CDR2: SGHKS, YYEKEE (reference sequence). The CDR3 runs 16 residues. DNA for the CDR3: TGTGCCAGCAGCTTGGGGACCGGGACAGGGGCCTCAGAGCAGTACTTC. As protein: CASSLGTGTGASEQYF.

This clonotype was detected many times. The J gene is TRBJ2-7, the V gene TRBV12-3 or TRBV12-4, with D possibly TRBD2 on 5 matching bases. There are 11 residues in the CDR3. The germline V and J ends were trimmed by 5 bases and 5 bases, with 7 bases remaining between them. CDR3 sequence (DNA): TGTGCCAGCAGTGGGAGAAACGAGCAGTACTTC. Translated, it gives CASSGRNEQYF.

This clonotype showed up many times. The CDR3 region has the DNA TGTGCCAGCAGCTCCGCCGGGACTAGCGGAGATCGGGGGGAGCTGTTTTTT. This codes for CASSSAGTSGDRGELFF. The chain has TRBV7-3 and TRBJ2-2; TRBD2 agrees at 11 bases. V shed 4 bases and J 8 bases; nucleotides not matched to a gene: 12. This CDR3 is built from 17 residues. Per the germline V gene, CDR1 is SGHTA and CDR2 is FQGTGA.

V is TRBV18 and J is TRBJ1-2, with D unresolved. Trimming shortened V by 0 bases and J by 5 bases, and 19 bases separated the two germline ends. There are 17 residues in the CDR3. Germline V gene data show CDR1 as KGHSH and CDR2 as LQKENI. CDR3 loop: CASSPPYGRSNGYGYTF. For the CDR3, the DNA is TGTGCCAGCTCACCACCCTATGGGAGATCCAACGGGTATGGCTACACCTTC.

This clonotype came up a few times. This chain uses TRBV10-3 with TRBJ1-5; possible D gene TRBD1, 6 bases. The CDR3 is made up of 15 amino acids. CDR1 and CDR2 from the germline V gene are ENHRY and SYGVKD. Trimming removed 10 bases from V and 3 bases from J, with 19 bases in between. CDR3 DNA sequence: TGTGCCACCGGATGGGGGACAAACGACAATCAGCCCCAGCATTTT. Protein sequence: CATGWGTNDNQPQHF.

This clonotype was counted at least ten times. As DNA, the CDR3 is TGTGCCAGCAGCCAGCCGGGACTAGCGGGAGGGGGGGAGACCCAGTACTTC. Protein product: CASSQPGLAGGGETQYF. V and J are TRBV28 and TRBJ2-5, with 16 bases that match TRBD2. Germline loops: CDR1 MDHEN, CDR2 SYDVKM. J gave up 5 bases and V 6 bases, and 9 bases lay outside the gene matches. The CDR3 covers 17 residues.

The chain combines TRBV7-9 with TRBJ1-2; D unclear. The CDR3 runs to 14 residues. V was trimmed by 1 base and J by 4 bases, leaving 10 bases between them. CDR1 and CDR2 from the germline V gene are SEHNR and FQNEAQ (reference sequence). Here the CDR3 DNA reads TGTGCCAGCAGCTTAGATGAGGGAATCTATGGCTACACCTTC. It translates to CASSLDEGIYGYTF.

As to this clonotype: With a much larger clone just one base away, this may be a read error. The V and J genes are TRBV12-3 or TRBV12-4 and TRBJ1-1; D ambiguous. This CDR3 spans 12 amino acids. Trimming left V 7 bases short and J 10 bases short, with 16 bases between. This CDR3 is CASNRYIERAFF. The CDR3 DNA follows: TGTGCCAGCAACAGATATATAGAACGAGCTTTCTTT.

This clonotype was detected only once. Just one base apart from a much larger clone, this may be a read error. The rearrangement joins TRBV12-3 or TRBV12-4 to TRBJ2-1; D unresolved. The V end was cut by 5 bases, the J end by 6 bases, with 14 bases between. CDR3 length: 14 amino acids. The CDR3 sequence: CASSRAPLCNEQFF. The CDR3 region has the DNA TGTGCCAGCAGTAGAGCCCCACTTTGCAATGAGCAGTTCTTC.

This clonotype was seen only a few times. The V and J genes are TRBV28 and TRBJ2-2, with 8 bases fitting TRBD2. J gave up 6 bases and V 7 bases, and 7 bases lay outside the gene matches. Per germline, CDR1 MDHEN and CDR2 SYDVKM. This CDR3 spans 14 amino acids. CDR3 nucleotides: TGTGCCAGCATGTCGGGAGGGCTGTCCGGGGAGCTGTTTTTT. This sequence encodes CASMSGGLSGELFF.

This clonotype was found many times. The chain links TRBV7-9 to TRBJ1-2; TRBD1 matches 7 bases. The CDR3 length is 15 residues. Germline-derived CDR1 and CDR2 are SEHNR and FQNEAQ (reference sequence). The V segment lost 5 bases and the J segment 4 bases; nucleotides outside the gene matches: 10. The CDR3 bases are TGTGCCAGCAGCCCTCCGGGACAGCGGTCCTATGGCTACACCTTC. Amino acids: CASSPPGQRSYGYTF.

The table lists this clonotype with many counts. The genes are TRBV12-3 or TRBV12-4 and TRBJ1-1, with TRBD1 as a possible D gene (5 bases). V was trimmed by 1 base and J by 4 bases, leaving 10 bases between them. This CDR3 has 14 amino acids. Written as DNA, the CDR3 is TGTGCCAGCAGTTTAGACAGGAGTAGCACTGAAGCTTTCTTT. Its translation is CASSLDRSSTEAFF.

This clonotype has more than one count but fewer than ten. V gene TRBV2 combines with J gene TRBJ1-2; D may be TRBD1 (5 bases). Germline loops: CDR1 SNHLY, CDR2 FYNNEI. The CDR3 spans 12 residues. Trimming shortened V by 7 bases and J by 8 bases, and 14 bases separated the two germline ends. The CDR3 region has the DNA TGTGCCAGCACCCAAGGGGTGTTGGGCTACACCTTC. This sequence encodes CASTQGVLGYTF.